The entry that follows covers one T cell receptor (beta chain) sequence. This clonotype was detected only a few times. This receptor's antigen is unknown. It has no much larger one-base neighbor in the sample; base qualities were not kept. This entry is derived from a study of blood T cells in healthy people across ages (dated by TCRdb to 2015 to 2017). Looking at the study overall: In model experiments, template switching captured about one uniquely barcoded TCR beta cDNA molecule for every two T cells. To track age-related changes in TCR beta repertoire diversity, the study relied on deep sequencing normalized with unique cDNA molecular identifiers. Four age groups were formed from the donors: young (average about 17 years), middle-aged (approximately 42), aged (roughly 58) and long-lived (approximately 78). The study analyzed two additional independent replicas of 1 million unique cDNA reads from the same blood draw for two donors, one aged 18 to 30 and one aged 80 or older.

Trimming costs V 5 bases and J 6 bases, and their ends lie 14 bases apart. The CDR3 runs 14 residues from the cysteine to the phenylalanine. The CDR3 DNA has 42 bases and is translated from base 1. Findings and caveats that apply to the study as a whole: Observed TCR beta diversity correlated strongly with the percentage of naive T cells measured by flow cytometry. Because the CMV infection status of the donors was unknown, age-related changes in expanded clonotypes may potentially have been confounded. Observed TCR beta diversity per million T cells fell roughly linearly with age, and a significant reduction was already apparent by age approximately 40. Because profiling used bulk unsorted PBMCs, naive and antigen-experienced compartments could not be compared conclusively. The long-lived group showed more naive CD4+ T cells, fewer expanded clones and increased TCR diversity than the aged group, suggesting age selection. Estimates of total diversity based on one million sequenced T cells were regarded as lower bounds and as underestimates.

The library was generated by 5' RACE. Sequencing was carried out with an Illumina HiSeq 2500. A second PCR of 7 to 11 cycles was performed with a sample-barcoded 5' primer and a J-beta primer mix. A unique molecular identifier was introduced onto each TCR beta cDNA molecule by a template-switch 5' adaptor carrying 12 random nucleotides. Each sample yielded at least 3 million CDR3-containing paired-end reads. First-strand cDNA synthesis was performed from all RNA using the Mint cDNA synthesis kit, with priming by a TRBC-specific oligonucleotide. Following uracil-DNA glycosylase treatment, all cDNA underwent a first 18-cycle PCR with the universal primers M1SS and BC2_uni_R. As for the original processing: Normalization of each sample was performed by random selection of 1 million high-quality reads, each carrying a distinct molecular identifier. Instead of being binned into consensus sequences, reads that shared molecular identifiers were thrown out. MiTCR, run with a Q25 quality threshold and the strictest error-elimination algorithm, handled CDR3 identification, clonotype clustering and error correction. A nonparametric unseen species model with Euler transformation was used to estimate lower-bound total TCR beta diversity. Clones were called with MiXCR by TCRdb after fastp trimmed the public reads at Q25, and only in-frame beta chains were retained. Every CDR3 protein is listed once, alongside the most common genes and DNA of its rows. Here the V and J calls rest on TCRdb's processing, not on the authors' analysis. The sample includes 750,000 or so distinct CDR3 sequences, with approximately 25% observed a single time. 9.4% of the sample lies in the top ten.

The approximately 40 donors, aged about 6 to 95 years, were systemically healthy Caucasian individuals from Russia. Each donor gave approximately 10 milliliters of peripheral blood, collected into EDTA-treated Vacutainer tubes. Ficoll-Paque density-gradient centrifugation was used to isolate PBMCs, with at least 6.5 million per sample. Total RNA, at least 6 micrograms per sample, was extracted from PBMCs with Trizol reagent. Naive CD45RAhigh/CD27high T cell percentages were measured by flow cytometry on a PBMC aliquot from every donor. These data also featured in a second study, about T cells of mothers and their children. As the second study states: The donors were nine systemically healthy Caucasian individuals, made up of three mothers and their six children. cDNA synthesis used all of the extracted RNA, with approximately 1.4 ug of RNA in each 15 ul reaction. Sample barcodes and 2-4 random nucleotides were added via the M1S primer in the second PCR. Each mother yielded over 8 million TCR beta CDR3 reads and each child 2.5 million to 3.5 million reads. TCR recombination output is similarly shaped by thymic selection in related and unrelated pairs, with a minor effect exerted by inherited differences. Normalized repertoire overlap was always slightly but never significantly higher in related than unrelated mother-child pairs. Persistent microchimeric T cell clones were not detected, at a sensitivity of approximately 100 clones per million clonotypes. In the study, deep NGS was used to compare the TCR beta repertoires of mothers and children, and features distinguishing related mother-child pairs from unrelated individuals were sought. On average, the children were roughly 12 +/- 4 years old, while the mothers were approximately 41 +/- 4 years old. After adapters were ligated using NEBNext reagents, the libraries underwent 100+100 nt paired-end sequencing on an Illumina HiSeq 2000. Mother and child libraries were prepared a month apart and sequenced in separate runs to prevent cross-contamination. Between about 500,000 and 2,300,000 distinct TCR beta clonotypes were identified per donor. Naive TCR beta clonotypes were estimated from low-frequency clonotypes matched to each donor's FACS-determined naive share, without sorting.

The sequence was obtained from a boy between 10 and 17 years old in good health. The sample comprised blood. Recombination joined TRBV12-3 or TRBV12-4 with TRBJ1-5; 6 matching bases give a weak D call of TRBD1. The encoded CDR3 is CASSRDKGRQPQHF. The DNA reads TGTGCCAGCAGTAGGGACAAGGGACGTCAGCCCCAGCATTTT.